This entry lists 23 T cell receptor beta chains sequenced from one sample in a study of blood T cell repertoires in COVID-19. Clones were read by immunoSEQ multiplex PCR, and TCRdb kept only the in-frame ones, dropping some. The sample records under 450,000 clones, about 88% being singletons. Sequenced input: peripheral blood. The receptors here all came from a woman in her thirties or forties with COVID-19, enrolled during active disease.

This clone was observed at least ten times. Other nucleotide sequences from this sample produce the same CDR3. The chain joins TRBV27 to TRBJ1-3; D is possibly TRBD1 (5 bases). Deletions cut 5 bases from V and 0 bases from J, with 8 bases between. This CDR3 is 14 amino acids long. The germline V gene encodes CDR1 MNHEY and CDR2 SMNVEV (reference sequence). The CDR3 sequence: CASSAGFSGNTIYF. The DNA for the CDR3 is TGTGCCAGCAGTGCAGGGTTCTCTGGAAACACCATATATTTT.

The chain carries TRBV29-1 and TRBJ1-2, with 7 bases aligning to TRBD1. CDR1 SQVTM and CDR2 ANQGSEA come from the germline V gene. The CDR3 extends over 12 amino acids. J lost 8 bases, V lost 3 bases, and 6 bases had no gene match. The CDR3 loop is CSVDKGADGYTF. The CDR3 DNA follows: TGCAGCGTTGATAAGGGGGCGGACGGCTACACCTTC.

This clone appeared once. This rearrangement joins TRBV19 to TRBJ2-3; 9 positions match TRBD1. The V and J ends lost 7 bases and 4 bases, in that order; junction bases with no gene match: 6. Germline V lookup: CDR1 LNHDA, CDR2 SQIVND (reference sequence). The CDR3 runs to 14 residues. CDR3 residues: CASNPQGASDTQYF. CDR3 DNA: TGTGCCAGTAACCCACAGGGGGCCTCAGATACGCAGTATTTT.

V is TRBV7-6 and J is TRBJ1-1, with 9 bases matching TRBD1. The CDR3 is made up of 14 amino acids. Germline CDR1 reads SGHVS; CDR2 reads FNYEAQ. V was pared by 5 bases and J by 0 bases, with 1 base of the junction left unmatched. The CDR3 loop is CASSRDRVNTEAFF. The CDR3 DNA sequence: TGTGCCAGCAGCAGGGACAGGGTGAACACTGAAGCTTTCTTT. Full variable domain (rest looked up from reference TRBV7-6 and TRBJ1-1): GAGVSQSPRYKVTKRGQDVALRCDPISGHVSLYWYRQALGQGPEFLTYFNYEAQQDKSGLPNDRFSAERPEGSISTLTIQRTEQRDSAMYRCASSRDRVNTEAFFGQGTRLTVV.

The rearrangement links TRBV7-3 to TRBJ2-1; 7 bases fit TRBD2. The J segment lost 11 bases and the V segment lost 4 bases, leaving 2 bases of the junction unmatched. There are 11 residues in the CDR3. CDR1 is SGHTA, CDR2 FQGTGA, per germline. CDR3 nucleotides: TGTGCCAGCAGCTCCGGGGGGAAGCAGTTCTTC. Translation gives CASSSGGKQFF.

V is TRBV28 and J is TRBJ2-1; D perhaps matches TRBD1 (7 bases). There are 17 residues in the CDR3. CDR1 is MDHEN and CDR2 is SYDVKM in the germline V gene. V was clipped by 2 bases and J by 6 bases, with 20 bases between them. The CDR3 sequence: CASSLERGRTTSNEQFF. The CDR3 nucleotides read TGTGCCAGCAGTTTAGAAAGGGGGCGGACTACAAGCAATGAGCAGTTCTTC.

This chain links TRBV2 with TRBJ1-5, with D possibly TRBD1 on 6 matching bases. Germline assignment: CDR1 SNHLY and CDR2 FYNNEI. V lost 6 bases and J lost 7, with 10 bases in between. This CDR3 is built from 12 residues. The CDR3 sequence is CASRRDNQPQHF. DNA for the CDR3: TGTGCCAGCAGGAGGGACAACCAGCCCCAGCATTTT.

The sample holds one count of this clone. This rearrangement joins TRBV5-1 to TRBJ2-7, with a tentative D call TRBD2 (7 bases). Deletions cut 4 bases from V and 7 bases from J, with 24 bases between. The V gene's germline CDR1 is SGHRS and CDR2 YFSETQ. The CDR3 is 16 residues long. CDR3 coding DNA: TGCGCCAGCAGCCCGGTCGGGGGAGGGCTGAGGGGGGAGCAGTACTTC. Translation gives CASSPVGGGLRGEQYF.

The genes are TRBV6-5 and TRBJ2-1, with a tentative D call TRBD2 (6 bases). V lost 8 bases and J lost 2, with 13 bases in between. This CDR3 spans 14 amino acids. Germline V CDR1 and CDR2: MNHEY, SVGAGI. CDR3 sequence reads: CASCQRRAYNEQFF. CDR3 nucleotide sequence: TGTGCCAGCTGCCAAAGGAGGGCCTACAATGAGCAGTTCTTC.

The chain joins TRBV29-1 to TRBJ2-1; 7 nucleotides align to TRBD1. J was trimmed by 9 bases and V by 4 bases; bases with no gene match: 6. The V gene's germline CDR1 is SQVTM and CDR2 ANQGSEA. CDR3 size: 12 residues. The CDR3 region is CSVVETGSEQFF. CDR3 nucleotides: TGCAGCGTTGTGGAGACAGGGAGTGAGCAGTTCTTC.

V is TRBV30 and J is TRBJ1-1; TRBD1 matches at 10 bases. With V trimmed by 1 base and J by 9 bases, 2 bases remained unmatched. CDR1 and CDR2 from the germline V gene are GTSNPN and SVGIG (reference sequence). The CDR3 runs 12 residues. The CDR3 DNA reads as TGTGCCTGGAGTGGGACAGGGGGAAAAGCTTTCTTT. The encoded protein is CAWSGTGGKAFF.

This chain links TRBV20-1 with TRBJ1-5; D is unresolved. Deletions cut 3 bases from V and 3 bases from J, with 12 bases between. The germline V gene encodes CDR1 DFQATT and CDR2 SNEGSKA (reference sequence). This CDR3 has 14 amino acids. CDR3 nucleotide sequence: TGCAGTGCTAGTTGGCCCGTAGCCAATCAGCCCCAGCATTTT. Translation gives CSASWPVANQPQHF.

The chain recombines TRBV20-1 with TRBJ1-4, with D possibly being TRBD1 (5 bases). The germline V and J ends were trimmed by 6 bases and 8 bases, with 10 bases remaining between them. This CDR3 region has 11 residues. Per germline, CDR1 DFQATT and CDR2 SNEGSKA (reference sequence). CDR3 residues: CSAVDREKLFF. In nucleotides, the CDR3 is TGCAGTGCCGTCGACAGAGAAAAACTGTTTTTT.

As regards this clone: This sample also contains other DNA sequences that code for the same CDR3. The chain recombines TRBV9 with TRBJ1-3; 7 bases line up with TRBD1. The CDR3 has 15 amino acids. The germline gives CDR1 SGDLS, CDR2 YYNGEE. The V gene end was trimmed by 1 base and the J gene end by 2 bases; junction bases not matched to a gene: 3. CDR3 nucleotides: TGTGCCAGCAGCGTACGGCAGGGGGCTGGAAACACCATATATTTT. Translation gives CASSVRQGAGNTIYF. The complete variable domain, with remaining parts taken from reference TRBV9 and TRBJ1-3, reads DSGVTQTPKHLITATGQRVTLRCSPRSGDLSVYWYQQSLDQGLQFLIQYYNGEERAKGNILERFSAQQFPDLHSELNLSSLELGDSALYFCASSVRQGAGNTIYFGEGSWLTVV.

This clone occurred once. The chain links TRBV14 to TRBJ2-7; no reliable D call. Trimming cost V 0 bases and J 0 bases, with 6 bases left between them. CDR3 length: 14 amino acids. Germline-derived CDR1 and CDR2 are SGHDN and FVKESK. CDR3 sequence (DNA): TGTGCCAGCAGCCAAGACCCAGACTCCTACGAGCAGTACTTC. Residues: CASSQDPDSYEQYF.

V and J are TRBV24-1 and TRBJ2-3, with 11 bases lining up with TRBD1. Germline V gene lookup returns CDR1 KGHDR and CDR2 SFDVKD. This CDR3 is built from 19 residues. Unmatched junction bases numbered 17, after V lost 6 bases and J lost 4 bases. The CDR3 protein is CATSSPRPERDRGADTQYF. In DNA form, the CDR3 reads TGTGCCACCAGTTCTCCCAGACCTGAGCGGGACAGGGGGGCAGATACGCAGTATTTT.

In this sample, this clone turned up once. This rearrangement joins TRBV30 to TRBJ1-1, with 7 bases lining up with TRBD1. CDR3 size: 13 residues. Per germline, CDR1 GTSNPN and CDR2 SVGIG (reference sequence). Trimming at V came to 6 bases and at J to 0 bases, leaving 4 bases not matched to a gene. CDR3 amino acids: CACNRGMNTEAFF. The DNA for the CDR3 is TGTGCCTGCAACAGGGGAATGAACACTGAAGCTTTCTTT.

Here the CDR3 reads CASMSRRGETQYF. The CDR3 region has the DNA TGTGCCAGCATGTCAAGGCGAGGGGAGACCCAGTACTTC. The rearrangement joins TRBV12-3 or TRBV12-4 to TRBJ2-5, with a weak D call TRBD2 (5 bases). CDR3 length equals 13 residues. V was clipped by 7 bases and J by 5 bases, with 14 bases between them.

In this sample, this clone turned up a few times. This rearrangement joins TRBV11-1 to TRBJ1-1, with D possibly matching TRBD1 (6 bases). Deletions cut 2 bases from V and 5 bases from J, with 15 bases between. CDR1 is SGHAT and CDR2 is FQDESV in the germline V gene (reference sequence). The CDR3 extends over 15 amino acids. This CDR3 is CASSLLRTVETEAFF. DNA of the CDR3: TGTGCCAGCAGCTTACTTCGGACAGTAGAGACTGAAGCTTTCTTT.

The rearrangement links TRBV28 to TRBJ2-7, with 8 bases lining up with TRBD1. J was trimmed by 4 bases and V by 6 bases; bases with no gene match: 8. This CDR3 contains 14 residues. Per germline, CDR1 MDHEN and CDR2 SYDVKM. The CDR3 loop reads CASSWTGKIYEQYF. The CDR3 nucleotides are TGTGCCAGCAGCTGGACAGGGAAAATTTACGAGCAGTACTTC.

The J gene is TRBJ2-1, the V gene TRBV11-2, with 11 bases that match TRBD2. Trimming at V came to 5 bases and at J to 6 bases, leaving 9 bases not matched to a gene. The germline gives CDR1 SGHAT, CDR2 FQNNGV. This CDR3 spans 16 amino acids. In nucleotides, the CDR3 is TGTGCCAGCAGCGGCCTGACTAGCGGGATAAGCAATGAGCAGTTCTTC. Its protein product is CASSGLTSGISNEQFF.

The J gene is TRBJ1-2, the V gene TRBV6-5; D is unclear. The V gene's germline CDR1 is MNHEY and CDR2 SVGAGI. The CDR3 extends over 16 amino acids. The germline V and J ends were trimmed by 0 bases and 0 bases, with 11 bases remaining between them. CDR3 sequence: CASSYSVLLTNYGYTF. DNA for the CDR3: TGTGCCAGCAGTTACTCGGTTCTACTAACTAACTATGGCTACACCTTC.

The chain employs TRBV18 and TRBJ1-1; unclear D gene. From germline, CDR1 is KGHSH and CDR2 LQKENI. V was shortened by 3 bases and J by 4 bases, with 9 bases between the two germline ends. This CDR3 comprises 13 residues. CDR3 protein: CASSPRSGTEAFF. CDR3 bases: TGTGCCAGCTCACCCAGGTCTGGCACTGAAGCTTTCTTT.